The 20 T cell receptor beta chains below come from one sample, sequenced in a study of human T cells and chemical hapten exposure. TCRdb ran MiXCR on the RACE reads and lists one entry per CDR3 protein. The sample has some 39,000 distinct CDR3 sequences; approximately 7.6% are singletons. Sample time point: pre-sensitization, week 0. Indicated treatment: therapeutic diphenylcyclopropenone sensitization with weekly scalp DPC. The sequenced sample was whole blood, obtained in connection with sensitization to the hapten diphenylcyclopropenone (DPC). Receptor source: a woman in her fifties or sixties with alopecia areata. Some clones in this sample may be carry-over from other donors' samples.

This chain connects TRBV20-1 to TRBJ2-7; TRBD1 agrees at 8 bases. CDR3 length: 13 residues. The trim removed 5 bases at V and 6 bases at J, leaving 9 bases unmatched. Germline V gene sequence: CDR1 DFQATT, CDR2 SNEGSKA (reference sequence). CDR3 coding DNA: TGCAGTGCTTCCCCGGACAGGGTCGGCGAGCAGTACTTC. Translation: CSASPDRVGEQYF.

This clonotype was detected ten times or more. The chain links TRBV20-1 to TRBJ1-6; D might be TRBD1 (5 bases). Germline loops: CDR1 DFQATT, CDR2 SNEGSKA (reference sequence). Trimming pared 0 bases from V and 2 bases from J, leaving 17 bases between. This CDR3 has 18 residues. The CDR3 sequence: CSARDSLFEGTYNSPLHF. Written as DNA, the CDR3 is TGCAGTGCTAGAGACAGCCTTTTCGAGGGGACCTATAATTCACCCCTCCACTTT.

This clonotype was recorded many times. This sequence joins TRBV29-1 and TRBJ1-2; 9 nucleotides align to TRBD1. The trim removed 5 bases at V and 5 bases at J, leaving 9 bases unmatched. Germline loops: CDR1 SQVTM, CDR2 ANQGSEA. This CDR3 is 14 amino acids long. CDR3 sequence (DNA): TGCAGCGTTTCGGCCGGGACAGGGAGTTATGGCTACACCTTC. This translates into CSVSAGTGSYGYTF.

This clonotype occurred many times. V usage is TRBV14 and J usage is TRBJ2-5, with TRBD1 matching 7 bases. CDR1 is SGHDN, CDR2 FVKESK, per germline. The CDR3 covers 17 residues. V trimming: 3 bases; J trimming: 5 bases; junction bases outside the gene matches: 15. The DNA for the CDR3 is TGTGCCAGCAGCCAGTCCCTGGACAGGAAACTCTCCGAGACCCAGTACTTC. The encoded protein is CASSQSLDRKLSETQYF.

The CDR3 here is CASSQGRSQETQYF. The CDR3, as DNA: TGTGCCAGCTCCCAGGGGAGGAGTCAAGAGACCCAGTACTTC. V and J are TRBV7-2 and TRBJ2-5, with D possibly being TRBD1 or TRBD2 (6 bases each). Trimming removed 8 bases at V and 2 bases at J, with 15 bases between. CDR3 length: 14 amino acids. Germline assignment: CDR1 SGHTA and CDR2 FQGNSA.

This clonotype was picked up many times. The chain carries TRBV6-6 and TRBJ1-1; a weak D match, TRBD1 (5 bases). Trimming shortened V by 5 bases and J by 5 bases, and 18 bases separated the two germline ends. The CDR3 extends over 15 amino acids. CDR1 is MNHNY and CDR2 is SVGAGI in the germline V gene (reference sequence). The DNA of the CDR3 is TGTGCCAGCAGTCTTCGGACCGGGGCCAAAACTGAAGCTTTCTTT. It codes for CASSLRTGAKTEAFF.

The table lists this clonotype with many counts. This rearrangement joins TRBV20-1 to TRBJ1-6; the D is unclear. The ends were cut back, 0 bases at V and 7 bases at J, with 10 bases in the middle. The CDR3 loop spans 14 amino acids. The germline CDR1 and CDR2 sequences are DFQATT and SNEGSKA (reference sequence). The CDR3 reads CSARDGPPNSPLHF. The DNA for the CDR3 is TGCAGTGCTAGAGATGGACCACCAAATTCACCCCTCCACTTT.

The V call is TRBV6-5, the J call TRBJ1-6; perhaps TRBD1 as D (5 bases). CDR1 and CDR2 from the germline V gene are MNHEY and SVGAGI. Between the trimmed V and J ends, which lost 4 bases and 6 bases, there was a span of 13 bases. The CDR3 sequence is 15 residues long. The CDR3 bases are TGTGCCAGCAGTTTGAGGGGACTTTTTAATTCACCCCTCCACTTT. As protein: CASSLRGLFNSPLHF.

This clonotype has a handful of counts. The gene calls are TRBV7-2 and TRBJ2-7; D perhaps matches TRBD2 (5 bases). Trimming removed 5 bases from V and 4 bases from J, with 15 bases in between. This CDR3 region has 14 residues. CDR1 and CDR2 (germline): SGHTA, FQGNSA. The CDR3, as DNA: TGTGCCAGCAGCAAGGCCAGCGGAGATTACGAGCAGTACTTC. This encodes CASSKASGDYEQYF.

Many counts were recorded for this clonotype. The rearrangement joins TRBV7-6 to TRBJ2-2, with 9 bases that match TRBD1. J lost 1 base, V lost 6 bases, and 3 bases had no gene match. The CDR3 runs to 15 residues. In germline, CDR1 is SGHVS, CDR2 FNYEAQ. CDR3: CASRGDRVNTGELFF. The CDR3 DNA follows: TGTGCCAGCAGGGGGGACAGGGTGAACACCGGGGAGCTGTTTTTT.

This clonotype occurred many times. In DNA form, the CDR3 reads TGTGCCAGCAGCTTACTCCCCCGGCGGGAGGGCCGAAGGGAGCAGTTCTTC. Protein product: CASSLLPRREGRREQFF. This rearrangement joins TRBV7-3 to TRBJ2-1; TRBD2 aligns across 9 bases. The trim removed 2 bases at V and 10 bases at J, leaving 15 bases unmatched. Germline-derived CDR1 and CDR2 are SGHTA and FQGTGA. The CDR3 runs to 17 residues.

Turning to this clonotype: This sequence may be a read error, since a much larger clone differs from it by one base. The J gene is TRBJ2-1, the V gene TRBV6-5; 7 bases align to TRBD2. Looked up from germline, CDR1 is MNHEY and CDR2 is SVGAGI. This CDR3 spans 13 amino acids. J was trimmed by 9 bases and V by 7 bases; bases with no gene match: 9. The CDR3 nucleotides read TGTGCCAGCAATGTGGGAGGGCGGGCTGAGCAGTTCTTC. Protein: CASNVGGRAEQFF.

This clonotype appeared many times. The gene calls are TRBV27 and TRBJ2-7; possible D gene TRBD2, 5 bases. Germline CDR1 MNHEY, CDR2 SMNVEV (reference sequence). V was trimmed by 5 bases and J by 4 bases, leaving 18 bases between them. The CDR3 is 15 amino acids. The CDR3: CASSPLLGDGYEQYF. Here the CDR3 DNA reads TGTGCCAGCAGTCCTTTGTTGGGAGACGGTTACGAGCAGTACTTC.

In this sample, this clonotype turned up many times. The chain has TRBV20-1 and TRBJ1-1; possible D gene TRBD1, 5 bases. The germline V gene encodes CDR1 DFQATT and CDR2 SNEGSKA (reference sequence). The CDR3 is 14 amino acids. The V end lost 2 bases, the J end lost 1 base, and 11 bases lay between the germline ends. This CDR3 is CSARSPGGNTEAFF. The CDR3 nucleotides are TGCAGTGCTAGATCCCCCGGGGGGAACACTGAAGCTTTCTTT.

This clonotype showed up just a few times. The rearrangement uses TRBV18 and TRBJ1-1, with D perhaps matching TRBD1 (5 bases). The CDR3 runs 14 residues. Germline assignment: CDR1 KGHSH and CDR2 LQKENI. Trimming cost V 3 bases and J 4 bases, with 12 bases left between them. The CDR3 region has the DNA TGTGCCAGCTCACCCGGGACCGCGGGCACTGAAGCTTTCTTT. This gives the protein CASSPGTAGTEAFF. The full variable domain, in which reference TRBV18 and TRBJ1-1 provide the parts outside the CDR3, is NAGVMQNPRHLVRRRGQEARLRCSPMKGHSHVYWYRQLPEEGLKFMVYLQKENIIDESGMPKERFSAEFPKEGPSILRIQQVVRGDSAAYFCASSPGTAGTEAFFGQGTRLTVV.

This clonotype has a count of ten or more. The rearrangement uses TRBV11-2 and TRBJ2-2; 12 bases are a match to TRBD2. V gave up 5 bases and J gave up 2 bases; unmatched junction bases: 6. Germline V gene data show CDR1 as SGHAT and CDR2 as FQNNGV. The CDR3 is 17 amino acids. CDR3 DNA sequence: TGTGCCAGCAGCATCGGACTAGCGGGACGTAACACCGGGGAGCTGTTTTTT. Residues: CASSIGLAGRNTGELFF.

Concerning this clonotype: This clone may be a read error of a much larger clone one base away. V is TRBV18 and J is TRBJ1-5; 8 bases match TRBD1. V lost 1 base and J lost 5; bases outside the gene matches: 4. The CDR3 totals 15 residues. Per germline, CDR1 KGHSH and CDR2 LQKENI. For the CDR3, the DNA is TGTGCCAGCTCACCACAGCAGGGGGCAGATCAGCCCCAGCATTTT. This translates into CASSPQQGADQPQHF. The whole variable domain, filled in from reference TRBV18 and TRBJ1-5, reads NAGVMQNPRHLVRRRGQEARLRCSPMKGHSHVYWYRQLPEEGLKFMVYLQKENIIDESGMPKERFSAEFPKEGPSILRIQQVVRGDSAAYFCASSPQQGADQPQHFGDGTRLSIL.

In its sample, this clonotype was seen many times. The chain uses TRBV30 and TRBJ2-7; perhaps TRBD2 as D (5 bases). Germline assignment: CDR1 GTSNPN and CDR2 SVGIG (reference sequence). The CDR3 consists of 15 residues. V was clipped by 0 bases and J by 5 bases, with 17 bases between them. CDR3 bases: TGTGCCTGGAGTGTACCCGACTACCAAGTCCACGAGCAGTACTTC. This encodes CAWSVPDYQVHEQYF.

There are many counts of this clonotype. This chain uses TRBV20-1 with TRBJ1-5, with a tentative D call TRBD1 (6 bases). The CDR3 totals 12 residues. Germline-derived CDR1 and CDR2 are DFQATT and SNEGSKA (reference sequence). V was cut by 3 bases and J by 6 bases, with 9 bases left in between. The DNA for the CDR3 is TGCAGTGCTAGGCAGGGGAGTCAGCCCCAGCATTTT. Protein sequence: CSARQGSQPQHF.

This clonotype was counted ten times or more. The CDR3, as DNA: TGTGCCAGCAGCTTAACAGGGAGAACTGAAGCTTTCTTT. Translating it yields CASSLTGRTEAFF. J is TRBJ1-1 and V is TRBV7-3; D is undetermined. V was shortened by 0 bases and J by 5 bases, with 7 bases between the two germline ends. The CDR3 contains 13 residues. Germline CDR1 reads SGHTA; CDR2 reads FQGTGA.